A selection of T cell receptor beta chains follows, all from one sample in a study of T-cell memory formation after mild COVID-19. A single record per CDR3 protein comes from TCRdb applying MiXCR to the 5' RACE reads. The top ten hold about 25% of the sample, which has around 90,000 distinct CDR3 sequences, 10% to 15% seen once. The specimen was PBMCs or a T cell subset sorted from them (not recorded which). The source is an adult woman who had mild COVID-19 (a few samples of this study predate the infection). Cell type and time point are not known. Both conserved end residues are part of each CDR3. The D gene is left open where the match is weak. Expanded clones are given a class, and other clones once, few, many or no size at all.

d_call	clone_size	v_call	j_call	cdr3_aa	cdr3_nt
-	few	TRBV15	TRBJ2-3	CATRGVPTDTQYF	TGTGCCACCAGGGGGGTGCCCACAGATACGCAGTATTTT
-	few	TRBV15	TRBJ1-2	CATSSDKGGYGYTF	TGTGCCACCAGCTCGGACAAGGGGGGCTATGGCTACACCTTC
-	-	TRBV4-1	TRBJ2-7	CASSQEEQSLSYEQYF	TGCGCCAGCAGCCAAGAGGAACAGTCCCTCTCCTACGAGCAGTACTTC
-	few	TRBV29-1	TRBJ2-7	CSVETGSGYEQYF	TGCAGCGTTGAAACAGGGAGTGGCTACGAGCAGTACTTC
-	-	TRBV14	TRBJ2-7	CASSPQGNYEQYF	TGTGCCAGCAGCCCGCAGGGAAATTACGAGCAGTACTTC
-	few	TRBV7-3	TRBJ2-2	CASSSRRGGELFF	TGTGCCAGCAGCTCCCGGCGAGGCGGGGAGCTGTTTTTT
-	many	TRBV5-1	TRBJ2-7	CASSRWGDEQYF	TGCGCCAGCAGCCGTTGGGGGGACGAGCAGTACTTC
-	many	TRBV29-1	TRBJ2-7	CSVEITEYEQYF	TGCAGCGTTGAAATCACAGAGTACGAGCAGTACTTC
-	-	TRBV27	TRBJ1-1	CASSLSAGGMNTEAFF	TGTGCCAGCAGTTTATCGGCAGGTGGGATGAACACTGAAGCTTTCTTT
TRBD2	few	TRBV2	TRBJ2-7	CASSGQREEGYYEQYF	TGTGCCAGCAGTGGCCAGCGGGAGGAGGGGTATTACGAGCAGTACTTC
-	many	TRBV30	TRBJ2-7	CALGDSFSYEQYF	TGTGCCCTGGGAGACAGCTTCTCCTACGAGCAGTACTTC
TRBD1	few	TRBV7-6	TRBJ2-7	CASSPGQGTNYEQYF	TGTGCCAGCAGCCCGGGACAGGGGACCAACTACGAGCAGTACTTC
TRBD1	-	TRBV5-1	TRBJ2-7	CASSLGWDSYREQYF	TGCGCCAGCAGCTTGGGGTGGGACAGCTATCGCGAGCAGTACTTC
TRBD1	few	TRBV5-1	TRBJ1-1	CASSLGQGETEAFF	TGCGCCAGCAGCTTGGGGCAGGGGGAGACTGAAGCTTTCTTT